This T cell receptor beta chain was captured by sequencing in a study of T cell repertoires in cytomegalovirus infection. The wider study: It can be stated that public TCR beta signatures indicated CMV infection as well as a matching HLA type.

TCRdb re-called the reads with MiXCR, one entry per CDR3 protein. Seen here are approximately 140,000 distinct CDR3 sequences, more than 20% observed once, and the top ten hold 34%. As concerns this clonotype: Its antigen is currently unknown.

What was sequenced was PBMCs, sequenced either directly or after in vitro stimulation (not recorded which). The source is a human donor in good health (CMV status not recorded). Some clones in this sample may be carry-over from other donors' samples.

The CDR3 nucleotides are TGCGCCAGCAGCCCCTACTGGGGAGCCCCCCACAATGAGCAGTTCTTC. Protein sequence: CASSPYWGAPHNEQFF. The genes are TRBV4-1 and TRBJ2-1, with D tentatively TRBD2 (5 bases). V lost 4 bases, J lost 5 bases, and 18 bases lay in between. The CDR3 runs 16 residues. Germline values: CDR1 MGHRA, CDR2 YSYEKL.